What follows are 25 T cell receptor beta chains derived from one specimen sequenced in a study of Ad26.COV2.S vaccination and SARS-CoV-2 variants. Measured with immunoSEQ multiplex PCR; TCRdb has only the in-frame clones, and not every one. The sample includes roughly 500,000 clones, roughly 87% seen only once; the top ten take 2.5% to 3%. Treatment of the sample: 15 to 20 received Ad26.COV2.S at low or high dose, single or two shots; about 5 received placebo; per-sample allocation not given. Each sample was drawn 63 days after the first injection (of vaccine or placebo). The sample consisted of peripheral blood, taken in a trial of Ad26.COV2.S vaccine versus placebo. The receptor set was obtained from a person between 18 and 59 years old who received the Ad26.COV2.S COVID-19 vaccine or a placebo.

The CDR3 sequence is CATSRDLLAGLETQYF. The CDR3 DNA reads as TGTGCCACCAGCAGAGATCTGCTAGCGGGGCTAGAGACCCAGTACTTC. V and J are TRBV15 and TRBJ2-5; TRBD2 aligns across 9 bases. The CDR3 is made up of 16 amino acids. Germline V gene lookup returns CDR1 LNHNV and CDR2 YYDKDF (reference sequence). The trim removed 0 bases at V and 4 bases at J, leaving 6 bases unmatched.

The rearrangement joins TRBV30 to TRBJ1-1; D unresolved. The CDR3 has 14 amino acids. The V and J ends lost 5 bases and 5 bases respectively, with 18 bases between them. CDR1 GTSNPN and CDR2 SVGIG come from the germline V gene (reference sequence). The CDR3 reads CAWSKVGLQTEAFF. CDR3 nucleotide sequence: TGTGCCTGGTCCAAGGTGGGCCTCCAGACTGAAGCTTTCTTT.

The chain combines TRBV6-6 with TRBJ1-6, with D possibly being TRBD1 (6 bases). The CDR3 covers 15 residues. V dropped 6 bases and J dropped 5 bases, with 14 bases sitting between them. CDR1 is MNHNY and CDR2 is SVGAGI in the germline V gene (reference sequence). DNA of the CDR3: TGTGCCAGCAGCGGAAGGGGGAAGGATAATTCACCCCTCCACTTT. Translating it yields CASSGRGKDNSPLHF.

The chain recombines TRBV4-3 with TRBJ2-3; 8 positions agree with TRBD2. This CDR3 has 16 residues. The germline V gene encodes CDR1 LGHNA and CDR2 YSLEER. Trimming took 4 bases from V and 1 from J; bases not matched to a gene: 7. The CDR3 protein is CASSRRLASGTDTQYF. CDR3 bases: TGCGCCAGCAGCCGGAGACTAGCGAGCGGCACAGATACGCAGTATTTT.

The CDR3 region has the DNA TGTGCCAGCACCGACTGGGATAACTATGGCTACACCTTC. Translated: CASTDWDNYGYTF. The J gene is TRBJ1-2, the V gene TRBV6-6; unclear D gene. The V gene lost 7 bases and the J gene lost 1 base, with 10 bases spanning the gap. Germline V gives CDR1 MNHNY, CDR2 SVGAGI (reference sequence). The CDR3 sequence is 13 residues long.

The CDR3 DNA is TGCGCCAGCAGCTTGGTAGCCCCCTCCACCGGGGAGCTGTTTTTT. Its translation: CASSLVAPSTGELFF. The V call is TRBV5-1, the J call TRBJ2-2; the D is unclear. The length of the CDR3 is 15 residues. Germline V gene data show CDR1 as SGHRS and CDR2 as YFSETQ. V was trimmed by 0 bases and J by 4 bases, leaving 10 bases between them.

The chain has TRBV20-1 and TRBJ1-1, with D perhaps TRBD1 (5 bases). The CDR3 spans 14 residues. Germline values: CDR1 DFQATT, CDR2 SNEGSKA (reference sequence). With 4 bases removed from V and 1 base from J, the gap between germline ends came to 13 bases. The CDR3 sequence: CSATEGPANTEAFF. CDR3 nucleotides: TGCAGTGCTACTGAGGGACCCGCGAACACTGAAGCTTTCTTT.

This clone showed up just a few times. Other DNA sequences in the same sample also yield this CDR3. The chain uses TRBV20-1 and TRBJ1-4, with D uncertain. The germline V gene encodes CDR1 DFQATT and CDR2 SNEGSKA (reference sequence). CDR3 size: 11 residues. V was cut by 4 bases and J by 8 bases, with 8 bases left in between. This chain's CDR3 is CSATRGEKLFF. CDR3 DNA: TGCAGTGCTACCCGTGGCGAAAAACTGTTTTTT.

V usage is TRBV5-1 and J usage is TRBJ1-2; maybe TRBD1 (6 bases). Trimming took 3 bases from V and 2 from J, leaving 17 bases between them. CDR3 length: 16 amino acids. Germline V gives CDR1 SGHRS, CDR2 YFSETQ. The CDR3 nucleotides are TGCGCCAGCAGCTCCCAGGGGTCGGGTCTAAACTATGGCTACACCTTC. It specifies CASSSQGSGLNYGYTF.

CDR3 region: CASSGQETSSYNSPLHF. DNA for the CDR3: TGTGCCAGCAGTGGACAGGAGACGAGCTCCTATAATTCACCCCTCCACTTT. The chain links TRBV6-1 to TRBJ1-6, with D perhaps matching TRBD1 (6 bases). Trimming pared 4 bases from V and 0 bases from J, leaving 13 bases between. Germline-derived CDR1 and CDR2 are MNHNS and SASEGT. This CDR3 is 17 amino acids long.

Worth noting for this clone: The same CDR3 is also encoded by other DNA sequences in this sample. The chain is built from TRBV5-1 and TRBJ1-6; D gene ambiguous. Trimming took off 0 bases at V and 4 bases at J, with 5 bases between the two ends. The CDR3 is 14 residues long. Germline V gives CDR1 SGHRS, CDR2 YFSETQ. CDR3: CASSLDSYNSPLHF. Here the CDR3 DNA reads TGCGCCAGCAGCTTGGATAGTTATAATTCACCCCTCCACTTT. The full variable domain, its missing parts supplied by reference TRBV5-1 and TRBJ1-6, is KAGVTQTPRYLIKTRGQQVTLSCSPISGHRSVSWYQQTPGQGLQFLFEYFSETQRNKGNFPGRFSGRQFSNSRSEMNVSTLELGDSALYLCASSLDSYNSPLHFGNGTRLTVT.

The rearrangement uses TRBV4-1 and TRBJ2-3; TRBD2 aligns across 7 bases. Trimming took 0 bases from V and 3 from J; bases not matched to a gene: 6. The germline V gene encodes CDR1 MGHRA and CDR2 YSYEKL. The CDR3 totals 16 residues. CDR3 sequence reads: CASSQDMGEGTDTQYF. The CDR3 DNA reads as TGCGCCAGCAGCCAAGATATGGGGGAGGGTACAGATACGCAGTATTTT.

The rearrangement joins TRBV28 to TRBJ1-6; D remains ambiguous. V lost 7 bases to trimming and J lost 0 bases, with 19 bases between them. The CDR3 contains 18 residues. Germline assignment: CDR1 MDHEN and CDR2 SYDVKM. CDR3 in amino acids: CASNSHGRTSSYNSPLHF. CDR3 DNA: TGTGCCAGCAATTCACATGGGCGGACGAGCTCCTATAATTCACCCCTCCACTTT.

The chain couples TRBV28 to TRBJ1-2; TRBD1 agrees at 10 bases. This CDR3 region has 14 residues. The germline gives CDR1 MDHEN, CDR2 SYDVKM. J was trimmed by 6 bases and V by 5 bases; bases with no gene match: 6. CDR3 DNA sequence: TGTGCCAGCAGTCCAGGACAGGGGGACGATGGCTACACCTTC. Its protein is CASSPGQGDDGYTF.

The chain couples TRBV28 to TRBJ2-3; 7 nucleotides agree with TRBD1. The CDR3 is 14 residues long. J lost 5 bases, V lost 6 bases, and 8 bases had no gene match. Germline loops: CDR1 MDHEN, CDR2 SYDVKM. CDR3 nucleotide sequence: TGTGCCAGCAGCTCAGGGGGACGTCAAGATACGCAGTATTTT. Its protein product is CASSSGGRQDTQYF.

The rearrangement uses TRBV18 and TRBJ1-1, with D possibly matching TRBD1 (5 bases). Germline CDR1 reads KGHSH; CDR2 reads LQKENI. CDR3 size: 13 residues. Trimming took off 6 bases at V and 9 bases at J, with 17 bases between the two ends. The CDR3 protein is CASSPDIQQKAFF. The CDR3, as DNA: TGTGCCAGCTCTCCGGACATACAGCAGAAAGCTTTCTTT.

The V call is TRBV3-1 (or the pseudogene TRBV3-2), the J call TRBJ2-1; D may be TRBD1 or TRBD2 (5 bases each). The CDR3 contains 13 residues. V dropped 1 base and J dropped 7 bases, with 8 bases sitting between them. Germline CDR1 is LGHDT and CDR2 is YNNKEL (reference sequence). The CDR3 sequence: CASSQGGLNEQFF. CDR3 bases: TGTGCCAGCAGCCAAGGGGGGTTGAATGAGCAGTTCTTC.

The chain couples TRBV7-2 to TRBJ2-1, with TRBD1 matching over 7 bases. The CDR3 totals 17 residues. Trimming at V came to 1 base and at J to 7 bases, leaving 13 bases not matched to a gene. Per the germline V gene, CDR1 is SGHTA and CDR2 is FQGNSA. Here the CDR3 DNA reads TGTGCCAGCAGCTTAGTCTCGATGACAGGGTTCAAGAATGAGCAGTTCTTC. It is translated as CASSLVSMTGFKNEQFF.

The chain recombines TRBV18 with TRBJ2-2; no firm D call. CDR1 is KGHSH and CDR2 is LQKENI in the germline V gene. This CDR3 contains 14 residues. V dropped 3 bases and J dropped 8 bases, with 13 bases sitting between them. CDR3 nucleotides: TGTGCCAGCTCACCTTACGACGCCCTAGGGGAGCTGTTTTTT. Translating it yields CASSPYDALGELFF.

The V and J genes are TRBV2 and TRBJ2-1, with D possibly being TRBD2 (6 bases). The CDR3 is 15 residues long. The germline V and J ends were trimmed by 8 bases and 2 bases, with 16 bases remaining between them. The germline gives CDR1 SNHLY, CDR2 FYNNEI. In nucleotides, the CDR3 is TGTGCCAGCTCGGGACTTTCCTACACCTACAATGAGCAGTTCTTC. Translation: CASSGLSYTYNEQFF.

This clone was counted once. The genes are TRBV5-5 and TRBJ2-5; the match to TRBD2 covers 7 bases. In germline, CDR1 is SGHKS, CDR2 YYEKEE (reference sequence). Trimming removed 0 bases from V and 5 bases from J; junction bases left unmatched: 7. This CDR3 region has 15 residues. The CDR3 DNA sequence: TGTGCCAGCAGCTTGGCGGCAGGACTAGGGGAGACCCAGTACTTC. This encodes CASSLAAGLGETQYF.

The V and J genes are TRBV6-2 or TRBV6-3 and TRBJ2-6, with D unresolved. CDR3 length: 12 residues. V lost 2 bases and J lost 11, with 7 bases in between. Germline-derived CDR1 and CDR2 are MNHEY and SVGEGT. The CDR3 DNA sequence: TGTGCCAGCAGTTACAGCGCTGACGTCCTGACTTTC. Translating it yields CASSYSADVLTF.

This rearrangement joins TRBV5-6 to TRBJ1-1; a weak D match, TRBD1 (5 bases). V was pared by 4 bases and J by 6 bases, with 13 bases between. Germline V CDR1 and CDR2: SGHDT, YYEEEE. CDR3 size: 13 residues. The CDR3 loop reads CASSPGGVAEAFF. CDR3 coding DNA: TGTGCCAGCAGCCCGGGGGGGGTGGCTGAAGCTTTCTTT.

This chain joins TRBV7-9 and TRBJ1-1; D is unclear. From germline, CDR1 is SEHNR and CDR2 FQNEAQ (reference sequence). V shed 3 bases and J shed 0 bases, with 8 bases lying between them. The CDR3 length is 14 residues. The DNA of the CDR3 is TGTGCCAGCAGCTTCGGACTCGTGAACACTGAAGCTTTCTTT. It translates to CASSFGLVNTEAFF. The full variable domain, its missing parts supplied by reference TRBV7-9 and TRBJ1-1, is DTGVSQNPRHKITKRGQNVTFRCDPISEHNRLYWYRQTLGQGPEFLTYFQNEAQLEKSRLLSDRFSAERPKGSFSTLEIQRTEQGDSAMYLCASSFGLVNTEAFFGQGTRLTVV.

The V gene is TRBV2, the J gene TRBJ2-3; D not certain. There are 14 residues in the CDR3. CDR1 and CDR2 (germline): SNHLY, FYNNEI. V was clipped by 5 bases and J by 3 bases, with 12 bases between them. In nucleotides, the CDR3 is TGTGCCAGCAGTCGACAAATAAGGACAGATACGCAGTATTTT. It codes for CASSRQIRTDTQYF.